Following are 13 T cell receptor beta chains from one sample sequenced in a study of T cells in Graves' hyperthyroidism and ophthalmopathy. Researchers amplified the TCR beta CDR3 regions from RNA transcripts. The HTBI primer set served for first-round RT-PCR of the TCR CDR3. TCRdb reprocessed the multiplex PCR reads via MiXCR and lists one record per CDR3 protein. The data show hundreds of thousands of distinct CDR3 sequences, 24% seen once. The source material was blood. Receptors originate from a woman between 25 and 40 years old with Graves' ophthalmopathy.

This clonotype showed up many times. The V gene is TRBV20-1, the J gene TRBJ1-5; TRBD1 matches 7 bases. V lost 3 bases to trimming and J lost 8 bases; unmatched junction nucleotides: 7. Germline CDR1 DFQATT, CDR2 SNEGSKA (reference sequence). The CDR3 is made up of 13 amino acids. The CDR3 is CSARETGMEPQHF. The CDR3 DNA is TGCAGTGCTAGGGAGACAGGGATGGAGCCCCAGCATTTT.

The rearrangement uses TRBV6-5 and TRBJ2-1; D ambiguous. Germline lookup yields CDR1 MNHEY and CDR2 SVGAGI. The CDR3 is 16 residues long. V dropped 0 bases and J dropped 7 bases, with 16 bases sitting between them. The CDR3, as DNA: TGTGCCAGCAGTTACTCTTGGCAGAGTTCAATGAATGAGCAGTTCTTC. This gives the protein CASSYSWQSSMNEQFF.

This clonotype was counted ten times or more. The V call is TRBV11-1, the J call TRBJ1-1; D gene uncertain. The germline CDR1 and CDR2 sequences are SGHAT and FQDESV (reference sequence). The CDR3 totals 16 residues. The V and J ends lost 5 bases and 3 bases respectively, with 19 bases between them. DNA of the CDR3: TGTGCCAGCAGCCCATTTAGGACCGGGAGTCACACTGAAGCTTTCTTT. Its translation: CASSPFRTGSHTEAFF.

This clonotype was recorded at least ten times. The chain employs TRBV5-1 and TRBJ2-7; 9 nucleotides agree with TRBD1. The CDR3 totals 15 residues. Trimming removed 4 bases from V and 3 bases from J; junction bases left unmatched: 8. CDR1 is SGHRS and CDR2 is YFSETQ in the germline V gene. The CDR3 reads CASSEGGTGHYEQYF. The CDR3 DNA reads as TGCGCCAGCAGCGAAGGAGGGACAGGGCACTACGAGCAGTACTTC.

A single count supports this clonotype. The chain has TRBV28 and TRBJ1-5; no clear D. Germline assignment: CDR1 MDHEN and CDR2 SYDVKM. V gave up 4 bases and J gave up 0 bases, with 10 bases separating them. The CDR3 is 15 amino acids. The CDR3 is CASSSGRGSNQPQHF. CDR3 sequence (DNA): TGTGCCAGCAGTTCGGGCCGAGGTAGCAATCAGCCCCAGCATTTT.

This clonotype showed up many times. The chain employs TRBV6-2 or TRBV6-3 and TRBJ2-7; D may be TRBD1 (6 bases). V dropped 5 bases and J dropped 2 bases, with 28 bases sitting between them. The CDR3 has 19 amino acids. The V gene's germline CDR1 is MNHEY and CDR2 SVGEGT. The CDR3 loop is CASSLSFWTEVPGAYEQYF. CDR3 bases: TGTGCCAGCAGTCTCTCCTTTTGGACAGAAGTACCAGGGGCCTACGAGCAGTACTTC.

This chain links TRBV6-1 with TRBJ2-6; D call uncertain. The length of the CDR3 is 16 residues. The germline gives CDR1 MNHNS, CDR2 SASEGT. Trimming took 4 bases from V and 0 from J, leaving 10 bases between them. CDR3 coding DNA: TGTGCCAGCAGTGCCCGCGGAAACTCTGGGGCCAACGTCCTGACTTTC. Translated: CASSARGNSGANVLTF.

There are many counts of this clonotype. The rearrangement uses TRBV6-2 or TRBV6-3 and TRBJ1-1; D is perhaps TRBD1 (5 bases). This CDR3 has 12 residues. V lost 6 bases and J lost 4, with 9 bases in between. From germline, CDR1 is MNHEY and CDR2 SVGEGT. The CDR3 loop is CASSHGGTEAFF. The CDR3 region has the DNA TGTGCCAGCAGCCACGGGGGCACTGAAGCTTTCTTT.

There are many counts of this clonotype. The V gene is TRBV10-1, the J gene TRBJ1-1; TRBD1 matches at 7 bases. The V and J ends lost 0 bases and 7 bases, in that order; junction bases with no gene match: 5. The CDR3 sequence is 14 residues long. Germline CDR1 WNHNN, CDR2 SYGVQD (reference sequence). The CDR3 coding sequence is TGCGCCAGCAGTGAGTCGGGGACAGCCCGTGAAGCTTTCTTT. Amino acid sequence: CASSESGTAREAFF.

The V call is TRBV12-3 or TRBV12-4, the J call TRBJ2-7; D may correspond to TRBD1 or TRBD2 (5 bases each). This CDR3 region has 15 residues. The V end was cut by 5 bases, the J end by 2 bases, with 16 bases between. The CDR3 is CASSPPLRGTYEQYF. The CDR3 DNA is TGTGCCAGCAGTCCGCCGTTGAGGGGAACCTACGAGCAGTACTTC.

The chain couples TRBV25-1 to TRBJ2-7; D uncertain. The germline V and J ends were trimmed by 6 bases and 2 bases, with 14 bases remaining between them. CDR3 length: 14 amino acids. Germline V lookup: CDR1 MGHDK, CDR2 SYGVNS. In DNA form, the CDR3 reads TGTGCCAGCAGCCCAAGGCCAGGAGCCTACGAGCAGTACTTC. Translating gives CASSPRPGAYEQYF.

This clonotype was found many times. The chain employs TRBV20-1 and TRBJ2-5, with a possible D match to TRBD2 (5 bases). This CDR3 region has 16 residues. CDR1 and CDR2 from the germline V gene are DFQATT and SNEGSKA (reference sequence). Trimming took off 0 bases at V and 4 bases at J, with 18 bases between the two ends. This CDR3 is CSARDRGKDVGETQYF. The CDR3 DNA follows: TGCAGTGCTAGAGATAGAGGGAAGGACGTCGGAGAGACCCAGTACTTC.

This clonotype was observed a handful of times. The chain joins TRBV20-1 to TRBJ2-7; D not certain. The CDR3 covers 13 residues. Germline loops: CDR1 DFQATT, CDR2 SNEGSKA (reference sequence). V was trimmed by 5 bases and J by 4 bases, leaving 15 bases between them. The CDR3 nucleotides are TGCAGTGCTGCCGAAGGGTGGGAATACGAGCAGTACTTC. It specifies CSAAEGWEYEQYF.